This T cell receptor (beta chain) was sequenced for a study of T cells in women clearing cervical HPV infection. Study-wide background: Case blood was drawn when the lesion was first found; control blood after infection became undetectable. HLA type could not be excluded as a confounder. Findings of the study overall: Cases carried less TRBV6-7 than controls: 0.11% versus 0.16%.

CDR1 is SNHLY, CDR2 FYNNEI, per germline. CDR3 length: 16 amino acids. The J segment lost 4 bases and the V segment lost 6 bases, leaving 14 bases of the junction unmatched. Remarks on this clone: Its antigen is as yet unknown. The read halts 3 residues ahead of the CDR3 end, with the missing end drawn from the germline J gene.

Average input was about 1,200 ng genomic DNA for immunoSEQ TCR beta CDR3 amplification. Assay: immunoSEQ multiplex PCR; the TCRdb copy retains only in-frame clones and omits some. The sample has more than 20,000 clones; the top ten hold approximately 24%. The material sequenced was blood buffy coat. The chain links TRBV2 to TRBJ1-2, with 7 bases that match TRBD1. The sequence came from a woman aged 18-70 years with a cervical HPV16 infection that either progressed to CIN3+ or cleared (not recorded which). The covered CDR3 bases are TGTGCCAGCAGCAGACAGACCCTACAGGGGATCTATGGC. This codes for CASSRQTLQGIYG. Given in full, the CDR3 is CASSRQTLQGIYGYTF.